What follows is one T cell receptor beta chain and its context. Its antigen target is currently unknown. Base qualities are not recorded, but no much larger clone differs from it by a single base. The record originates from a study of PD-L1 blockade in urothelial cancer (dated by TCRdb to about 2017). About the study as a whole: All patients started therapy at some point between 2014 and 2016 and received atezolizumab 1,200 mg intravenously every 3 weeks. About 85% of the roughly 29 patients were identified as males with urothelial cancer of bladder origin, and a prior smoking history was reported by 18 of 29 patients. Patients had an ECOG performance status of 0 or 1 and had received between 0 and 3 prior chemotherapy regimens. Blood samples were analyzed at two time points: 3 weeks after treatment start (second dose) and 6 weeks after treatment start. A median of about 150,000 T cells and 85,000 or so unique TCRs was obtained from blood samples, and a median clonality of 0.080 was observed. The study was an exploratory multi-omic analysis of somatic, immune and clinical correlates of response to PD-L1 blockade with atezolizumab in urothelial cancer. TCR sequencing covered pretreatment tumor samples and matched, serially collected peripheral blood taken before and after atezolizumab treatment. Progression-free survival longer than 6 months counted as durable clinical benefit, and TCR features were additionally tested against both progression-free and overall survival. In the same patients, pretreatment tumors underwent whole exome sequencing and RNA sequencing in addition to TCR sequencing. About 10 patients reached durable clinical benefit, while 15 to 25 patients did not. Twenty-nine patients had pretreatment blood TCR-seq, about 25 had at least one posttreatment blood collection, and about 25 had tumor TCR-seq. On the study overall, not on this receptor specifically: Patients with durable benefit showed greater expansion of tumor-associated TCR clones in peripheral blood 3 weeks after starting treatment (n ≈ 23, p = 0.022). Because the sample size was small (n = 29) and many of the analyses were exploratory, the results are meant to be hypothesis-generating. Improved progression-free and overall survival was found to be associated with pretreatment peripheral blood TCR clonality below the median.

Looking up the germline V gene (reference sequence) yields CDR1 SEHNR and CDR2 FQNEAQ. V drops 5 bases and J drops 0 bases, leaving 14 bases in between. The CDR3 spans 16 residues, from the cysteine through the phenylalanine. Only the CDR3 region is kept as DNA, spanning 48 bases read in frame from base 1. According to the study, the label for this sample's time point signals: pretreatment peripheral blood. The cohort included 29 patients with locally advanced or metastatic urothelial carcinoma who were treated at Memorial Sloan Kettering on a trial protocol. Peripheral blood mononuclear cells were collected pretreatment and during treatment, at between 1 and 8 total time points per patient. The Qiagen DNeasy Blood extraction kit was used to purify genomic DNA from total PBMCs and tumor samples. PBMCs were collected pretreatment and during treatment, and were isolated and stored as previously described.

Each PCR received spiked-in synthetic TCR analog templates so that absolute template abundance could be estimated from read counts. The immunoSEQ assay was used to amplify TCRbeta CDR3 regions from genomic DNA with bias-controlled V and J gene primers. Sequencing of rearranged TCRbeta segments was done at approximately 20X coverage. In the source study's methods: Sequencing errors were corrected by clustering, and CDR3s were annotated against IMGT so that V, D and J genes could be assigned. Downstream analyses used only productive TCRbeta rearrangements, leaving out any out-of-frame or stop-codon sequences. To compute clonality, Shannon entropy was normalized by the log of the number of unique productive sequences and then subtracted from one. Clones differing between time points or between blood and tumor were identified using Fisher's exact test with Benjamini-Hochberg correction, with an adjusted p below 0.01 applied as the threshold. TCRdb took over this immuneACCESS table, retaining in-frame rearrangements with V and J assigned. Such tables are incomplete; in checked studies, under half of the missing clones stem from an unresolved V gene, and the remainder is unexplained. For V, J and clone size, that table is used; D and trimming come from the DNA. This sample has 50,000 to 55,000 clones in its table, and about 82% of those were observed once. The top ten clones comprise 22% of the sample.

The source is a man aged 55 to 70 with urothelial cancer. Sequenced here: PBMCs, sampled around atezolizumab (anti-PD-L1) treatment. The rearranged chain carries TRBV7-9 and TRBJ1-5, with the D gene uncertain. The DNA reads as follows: TGTGCCAGCAGCCCCTTAGGAGGAAATAGCAATCAGCCCCAGCATTTT. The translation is CASSPLGGNSNQPQHF.